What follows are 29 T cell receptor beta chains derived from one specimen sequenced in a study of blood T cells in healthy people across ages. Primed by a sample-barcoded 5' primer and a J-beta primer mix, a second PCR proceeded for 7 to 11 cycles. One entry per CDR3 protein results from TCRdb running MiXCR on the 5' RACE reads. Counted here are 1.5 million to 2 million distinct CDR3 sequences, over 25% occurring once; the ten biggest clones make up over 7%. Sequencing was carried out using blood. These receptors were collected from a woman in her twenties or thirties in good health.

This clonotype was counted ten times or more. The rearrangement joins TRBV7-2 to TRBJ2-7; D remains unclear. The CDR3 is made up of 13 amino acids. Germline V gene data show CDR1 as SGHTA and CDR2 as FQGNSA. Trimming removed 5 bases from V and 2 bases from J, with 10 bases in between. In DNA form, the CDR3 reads TGTGCCAGCAGCGCAGACGTAGCCTACGAGCAGTACTTC. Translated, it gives CASSADVAYEQYF.

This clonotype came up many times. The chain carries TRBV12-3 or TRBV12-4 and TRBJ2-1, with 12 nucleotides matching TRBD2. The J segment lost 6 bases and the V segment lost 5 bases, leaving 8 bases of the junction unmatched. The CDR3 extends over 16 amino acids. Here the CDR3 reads CASSTRGLAGSNEQFF. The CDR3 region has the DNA TGTGCCAGCAGTACAAGAGGACTAGCGGGATCCAATGAGCAGTTCTTC.

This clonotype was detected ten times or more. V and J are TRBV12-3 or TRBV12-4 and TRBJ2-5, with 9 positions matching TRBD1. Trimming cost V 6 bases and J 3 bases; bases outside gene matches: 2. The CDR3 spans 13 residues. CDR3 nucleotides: TGTGCCAGCAGCTGGACAGGGGAAGAGACCCAGTACTTC. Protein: CASSWTGEETQYF.

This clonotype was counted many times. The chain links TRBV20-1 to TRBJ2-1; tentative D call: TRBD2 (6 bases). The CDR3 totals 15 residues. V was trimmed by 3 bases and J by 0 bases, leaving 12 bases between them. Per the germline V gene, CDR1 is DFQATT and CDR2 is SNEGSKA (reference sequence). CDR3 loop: CSARGLSSSYNEQFF. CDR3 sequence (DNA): TGCAGTGCTAGGGGACTCTCCAGCTCCTACAATGAGCAGTTCTTC.

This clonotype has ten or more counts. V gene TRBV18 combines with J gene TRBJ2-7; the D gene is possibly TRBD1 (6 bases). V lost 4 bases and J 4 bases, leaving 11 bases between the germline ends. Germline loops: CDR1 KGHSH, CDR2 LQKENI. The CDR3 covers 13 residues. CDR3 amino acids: CASSQGGLYEQYF. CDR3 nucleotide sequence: TGTGCCAGCTCACAAGGGGGTTTATACGAGCAGTACTTC. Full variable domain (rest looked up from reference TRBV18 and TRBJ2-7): NAGVMQNPRHLVRRRGQEARLRCSPMKGHSHVYWYRQLPEEGLKFMVYLQKENIIDESGMPKERFSAEFPKEGPSILRIQQVVRGDSAAYFCASSQGGLYEQYFGPGTRLTVT.

The CDR3 here is CAISEDRGFAEAFF. The CDR3 DNA reads as TGTGCCATCAGTGAGGACAGGGGATTCGCTGAAGCTTTCTTT. The chain carries TRBV10-3 and TRBJ1-1; 8 bases line up with TRBD1. CDR3 length: 14 amino acids. V dropped 2 bases and J dropped 6; count of bases not matched to a gene: 5. Germline V gives CDR1 ENHRY, CDR2 SYGVKD.

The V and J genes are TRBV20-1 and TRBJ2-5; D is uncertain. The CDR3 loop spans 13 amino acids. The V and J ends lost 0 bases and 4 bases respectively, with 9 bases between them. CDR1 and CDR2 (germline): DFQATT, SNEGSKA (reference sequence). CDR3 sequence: CSARDWRLETQYF. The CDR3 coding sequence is TGCAGTGCTAGAGATTGGCGACTAGAGACCCAGTACTTC.

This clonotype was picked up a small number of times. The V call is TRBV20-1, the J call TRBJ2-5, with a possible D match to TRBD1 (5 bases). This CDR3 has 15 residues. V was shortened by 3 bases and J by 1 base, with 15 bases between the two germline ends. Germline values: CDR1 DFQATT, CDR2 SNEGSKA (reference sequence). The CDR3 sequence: CSASRQRLTQETQYF. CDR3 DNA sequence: TGCAGTGCTAGTCGACAGAGATTGACCCAAGAGACCCAGTACTTC.

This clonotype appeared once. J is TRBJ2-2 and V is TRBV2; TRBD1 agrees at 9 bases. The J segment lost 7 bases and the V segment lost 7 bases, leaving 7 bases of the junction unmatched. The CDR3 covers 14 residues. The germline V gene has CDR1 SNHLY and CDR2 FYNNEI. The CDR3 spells CASNRDRENGELFF. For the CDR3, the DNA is TGTGCCAGCAATCGGGACAGGGAAAACGGGGAGCTGTTTTTT.

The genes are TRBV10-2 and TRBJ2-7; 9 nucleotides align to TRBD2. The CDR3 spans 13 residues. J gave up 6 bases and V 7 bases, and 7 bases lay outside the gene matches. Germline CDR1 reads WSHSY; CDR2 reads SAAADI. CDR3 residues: CASTSGTPVEQYF. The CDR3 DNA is TGCGCCAGCACTAGCGGGACTCCCGTCGAGCAGTACTTC.

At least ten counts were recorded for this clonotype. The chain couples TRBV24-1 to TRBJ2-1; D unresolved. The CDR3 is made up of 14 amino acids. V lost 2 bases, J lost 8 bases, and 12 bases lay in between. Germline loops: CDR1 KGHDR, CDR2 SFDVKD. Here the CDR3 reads CATSDSARSDEQFF. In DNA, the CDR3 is TGTGCCACCAGTGATTCCGCGAGGAGCGATGAGCAGTTCTTC.

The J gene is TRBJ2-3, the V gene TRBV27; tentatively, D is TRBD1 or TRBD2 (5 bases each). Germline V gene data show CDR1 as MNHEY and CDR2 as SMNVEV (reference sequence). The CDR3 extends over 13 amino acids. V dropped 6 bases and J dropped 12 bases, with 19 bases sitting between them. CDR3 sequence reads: CASSWDGRAFQYF. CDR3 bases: TGTGCCAGCAGCTGGGACGGTCGGGCTTTTCAGTATTTT.

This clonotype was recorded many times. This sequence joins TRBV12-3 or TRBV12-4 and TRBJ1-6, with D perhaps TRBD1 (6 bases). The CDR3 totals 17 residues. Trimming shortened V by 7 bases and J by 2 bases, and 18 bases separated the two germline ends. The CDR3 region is CASTRGTSRAYNSPLHF. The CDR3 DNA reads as TGTGCCAGCACCCGCGGGACATCTCGCGCCTATAATTCACCCCTCCACTTT.

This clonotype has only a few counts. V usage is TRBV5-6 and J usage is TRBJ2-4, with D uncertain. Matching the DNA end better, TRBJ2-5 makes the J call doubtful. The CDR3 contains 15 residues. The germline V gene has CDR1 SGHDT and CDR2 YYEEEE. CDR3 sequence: CASSSYVGSQETQYF. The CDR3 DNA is TGTGCCAGCAGCTCATACGTCGGCTCCCAAGAGACCCAGTACTTC.

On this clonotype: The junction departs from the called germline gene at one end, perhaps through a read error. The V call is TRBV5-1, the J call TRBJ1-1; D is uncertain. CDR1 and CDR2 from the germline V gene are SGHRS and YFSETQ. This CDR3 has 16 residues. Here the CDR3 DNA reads TGCGCCGGCAGCTTGGAGGGAGTTCCTGGGGACACTGAAGCTTTCTTT. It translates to CAGSLEGVPGDTEAFF.

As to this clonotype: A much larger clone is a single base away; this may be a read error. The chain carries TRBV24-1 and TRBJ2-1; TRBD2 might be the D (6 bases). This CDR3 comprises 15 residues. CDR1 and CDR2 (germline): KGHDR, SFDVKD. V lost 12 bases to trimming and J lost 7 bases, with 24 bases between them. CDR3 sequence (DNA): TGTGCCGCCTCCTCGGCGGGACTCGCGGTGAATGAGCAGTTCTTC. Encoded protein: CAASSAGLAVNEQFF.

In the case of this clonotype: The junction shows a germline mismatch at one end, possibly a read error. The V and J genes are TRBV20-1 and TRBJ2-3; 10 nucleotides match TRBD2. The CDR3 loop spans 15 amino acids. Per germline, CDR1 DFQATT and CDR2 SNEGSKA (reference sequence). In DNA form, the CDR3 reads TGCAGTACTAGAGACCAGCGGGAGGGGACAGATACGCAGTATTTT. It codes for CSTRDQREGTDTQYF.

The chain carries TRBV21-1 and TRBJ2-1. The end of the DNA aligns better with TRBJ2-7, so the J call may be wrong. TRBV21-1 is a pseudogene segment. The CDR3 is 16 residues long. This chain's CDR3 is CASSKVECYSYNEQYF. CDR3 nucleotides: TGTGCCAGCAGCAAGGTCGAGTGCTACTCCTACAATGAGCAGTACTTC.

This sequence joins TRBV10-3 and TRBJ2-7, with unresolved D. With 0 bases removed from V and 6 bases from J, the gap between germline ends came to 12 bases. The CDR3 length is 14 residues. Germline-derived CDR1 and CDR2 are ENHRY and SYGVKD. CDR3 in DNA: TGTGCCATCAGTGAGTCGAGTACGGCCCCCGAGCAGTACTTC. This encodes CAISESSTAPEQYF.

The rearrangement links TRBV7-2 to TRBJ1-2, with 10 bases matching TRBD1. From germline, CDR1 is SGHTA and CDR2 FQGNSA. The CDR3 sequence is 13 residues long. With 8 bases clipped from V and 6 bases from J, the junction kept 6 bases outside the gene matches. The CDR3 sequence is CASGDRGRNGYTF. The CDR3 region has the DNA TGTGCCAGCGGGGACAGGGGTCGGAATGGCTACACCTTC.

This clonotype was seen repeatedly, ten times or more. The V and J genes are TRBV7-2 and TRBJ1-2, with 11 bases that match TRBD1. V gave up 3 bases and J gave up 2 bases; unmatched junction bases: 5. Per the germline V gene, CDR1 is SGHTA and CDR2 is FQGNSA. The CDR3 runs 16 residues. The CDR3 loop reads CASSFGTGGPNYGYTF. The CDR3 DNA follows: TGTGCCAGCAGCTTTGGGACAGGGGGTCCAAACTATGGCTACACCTTC.

CDR3 loop: CASSLDGDPRRLFF. CDR3 nucleotides: TGTGCCAGCAGCTTAGACGGGGACCCGAGGAGACTGTTTTTT. This chain uses TRBV7-9 with TRBJ1-4; D perhaps matches TRBD1 (5 bases). V was cut by 1 base and J by 13 bases, with 16 bases left in between. This CDR3 spans 14 amino acids. From germline, CDR1 is SEHNR and CDR2 FQNEAQ (reference sequence). Based on the CDR3 plus reference TRBV7-9 and TRBJ1-4, the full variable domain is DTGVSQNPRHKITKRGQNVTFRCDPISEHNRLYWYRQTLGQGPEFLTYFQNEAQLEKSRLLSDRFSAERPKGSFSTLEIQRTEQGDSAMYLCASSLDGDPRRLFFGSGTQLSVL.

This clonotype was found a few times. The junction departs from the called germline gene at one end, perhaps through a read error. The CDR3 DNA sequence: TGTACCAGCAGCCTTTGGCTCCCCGAGACTGAAAGCACAGATACGCAGTATTTT. Translation gives CTSSLWLPETESTDTQYF. This chain links TRBV14 with TRBJ2-3; the D is unclear. The CDR3 extends over 18 amino acids. CDR1 is SGHDN and CDR2 is FVKESK in the germline V gene.

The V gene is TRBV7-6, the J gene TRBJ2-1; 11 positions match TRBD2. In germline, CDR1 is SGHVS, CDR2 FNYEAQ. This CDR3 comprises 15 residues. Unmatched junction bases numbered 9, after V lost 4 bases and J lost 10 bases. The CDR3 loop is CASSSRLAGQGEQFF. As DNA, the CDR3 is TGTGCCAGCAGCTCAAGACTAGCGGGACAAGGGGAGCAGTTCTTC.

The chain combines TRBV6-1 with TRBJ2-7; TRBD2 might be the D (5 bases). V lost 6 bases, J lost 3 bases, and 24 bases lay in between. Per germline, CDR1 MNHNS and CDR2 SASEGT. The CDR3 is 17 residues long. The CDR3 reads CASSSLLVAGHRYEQYF. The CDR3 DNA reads TGTGCCAGCAGCTCCCTTTTAGTGGCGGGCCATCGCTACGAGCAGTACTTC.

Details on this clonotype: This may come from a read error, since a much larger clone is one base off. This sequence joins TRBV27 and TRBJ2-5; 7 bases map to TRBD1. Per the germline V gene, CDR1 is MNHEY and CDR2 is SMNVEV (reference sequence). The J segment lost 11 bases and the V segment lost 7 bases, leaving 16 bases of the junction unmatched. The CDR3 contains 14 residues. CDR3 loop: CASNRRQGAYGQYF. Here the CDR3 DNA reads TGTGCCAGCAATCGCCGACAGGGAGCCTACGGGCAGTACTTC.

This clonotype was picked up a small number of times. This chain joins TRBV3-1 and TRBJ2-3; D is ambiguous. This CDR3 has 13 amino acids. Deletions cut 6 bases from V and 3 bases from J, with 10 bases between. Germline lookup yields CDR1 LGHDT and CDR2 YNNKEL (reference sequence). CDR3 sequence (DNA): TGTGCCAGCAGATCTGAAAATACAGATACGCAGTATTTT. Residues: CASRSENTDTQYF.

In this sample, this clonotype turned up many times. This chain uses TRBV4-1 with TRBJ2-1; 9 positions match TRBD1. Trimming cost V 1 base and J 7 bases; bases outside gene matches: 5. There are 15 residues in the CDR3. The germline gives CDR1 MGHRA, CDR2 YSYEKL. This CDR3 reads CASSQGWGQGNEQFF. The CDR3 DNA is TGCGCCAGCAGCCAAGGCTGGGGACAGGGAAATGAGCAGTTCTTC.

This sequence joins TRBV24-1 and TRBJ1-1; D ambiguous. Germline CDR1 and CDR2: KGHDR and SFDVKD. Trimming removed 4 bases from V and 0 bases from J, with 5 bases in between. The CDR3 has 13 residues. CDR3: CATSDRLNTEAFF. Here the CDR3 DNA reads TGTGCCACCAGTGACAGATTGAACACTGAAGCTTTCTTT.